This TCR beta chain was found in a study of CD8 T cells in Susac syndrome. About the study: Blood was drawn from Susac syndrome patients while they were therapy-naive, on corticosteroids, or on intravenous immunoglobulin alone.

A quantity of about 0.5 to 1 ug RNA underwent reverse transcription using random hexamers. The CDR3 of TCR beta was amplified by immunoSEQ multiplex PCR across 54 Vbeta and 13 Jbeta. TCRdb redid the calling of the immunoSEQ multiplex PCR reads with MiXCR, one entry per CDR3 protein. The repertoire has around 95,000 distinct CDR3 sequences, approximately 95% of them found once; the top ten carry 0.25% to 0.35%. The CDR3 is 15 amino acids. V dropped 7 bases and J dropped 0 bases, with 13 bases sitting between them. The chain couples TRBV12-3 or TRBV12-4 to TRBJ1-3; D remains ambiguous. The receptor was isolated from a human donor with Susac syndrome. Sequenced: CD8+ T cells from PBMCs. DNA of the CDR3: TGTGCCAGCAACCATGGCCCCTACTCTGGAAACACCATATATTTT. It specifies CASNHGPYSGNTIYF.